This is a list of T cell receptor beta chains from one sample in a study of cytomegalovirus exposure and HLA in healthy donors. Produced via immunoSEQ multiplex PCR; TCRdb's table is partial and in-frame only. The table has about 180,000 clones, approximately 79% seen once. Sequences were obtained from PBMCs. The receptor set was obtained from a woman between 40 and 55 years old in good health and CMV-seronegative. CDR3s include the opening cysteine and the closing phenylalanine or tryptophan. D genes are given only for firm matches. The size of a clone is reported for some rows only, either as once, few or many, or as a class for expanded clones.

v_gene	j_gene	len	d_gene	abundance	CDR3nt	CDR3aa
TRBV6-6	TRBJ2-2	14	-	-	TGTGCCAGCAGGAGAGAAACGAACACCGGGGAGCTGTTTTTT	CASRRETNTGELFF
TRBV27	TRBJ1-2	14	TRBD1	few	TGTGCCAGCAGTTCCTACAGGGGAAGCTATGGCTACACCTTC	CASSSYRGSYGYTF
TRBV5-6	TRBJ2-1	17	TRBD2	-	TGTGCCAGCAGCATAGAAGCGGGGGGGACTATCTACAATGAGCAGTTCTTC	CASSIEAGGTIYNEQFF
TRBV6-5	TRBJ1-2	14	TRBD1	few	TGTGCCAGCACGATTCTGCAGGGGGCCTATGGCTACACCTTC	CASTILQGAYGYTF
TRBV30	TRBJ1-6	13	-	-	TGTGCCTGGGAACAGTCGGTCAATTCACCCCTCCACTTT	CAWEQSVNSPLHF
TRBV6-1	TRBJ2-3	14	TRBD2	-	TGTGCCAGCAGAAGCGGGGGATTCACAGATACGCAGTATTTT	CASRSGGFTDTQYF
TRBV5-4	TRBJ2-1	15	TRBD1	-	TGTGCCAGCAGCTTGCCGGGACAGGGGCACAATGAGCAGTTCTTC	CASSLPGQGHNEQFF
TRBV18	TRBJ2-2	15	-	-	TGTGCCAGCTCACCAACGGAGGGGAGCACCGGGGAGCTGTTTTTT	CASSPTEGSTGELFF
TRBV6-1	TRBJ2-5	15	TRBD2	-	TGTGCTAGCCGTGCTAGCGGGGCTTACCAAGAGACCCAGTACTTC	CASRASGAYQETQYF
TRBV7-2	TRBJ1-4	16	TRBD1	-	TGTGCCAGCAGCCGCGGCAGGGGGCGAGCTAATGAAAAACTGTTTTTT	CASSRGRGRANEKLFF
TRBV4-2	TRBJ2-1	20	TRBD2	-	TGTGCCAGCAGCCAAGAGCCAACACGTAGCGGGAGGGCCTGGCCTCTTGAGCAGTTCTTC	CASSQEPTRSGRAWPLEQFF
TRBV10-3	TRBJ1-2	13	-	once	TGTGCCATCAGTTCGGGGGGGAACTATGGCTACACCTTC	CAISSGGNYGYTF
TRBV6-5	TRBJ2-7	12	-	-	TGTGCCAGCAGTTCAGACTATTCCGAGCAGTACTTC	CASSSDYSEQYF
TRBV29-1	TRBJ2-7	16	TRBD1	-	TGCAGCGTTGAACGTTCGGACAGGGGGTTGCCATACGAGCAGTACTTC	CSVERSDRGLPYEQYF
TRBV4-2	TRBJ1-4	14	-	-	TGTGCCAGCAGTCAACAGGCGTTTAATGAAAAACTGTTTTTT	CASSQQAFNEKLFF
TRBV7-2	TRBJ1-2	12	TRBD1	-	TGTGCCAGCAGCTCCTACAGGGGAGGCTACACCTTC	CASSSYRGGYTF
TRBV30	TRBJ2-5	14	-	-	TGTGCCTGGAGTGTAGGACTGACGCCAGAGACCCAGTACTTC	CAWSVGLTPETQYF
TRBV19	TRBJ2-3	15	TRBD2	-	TGTGCCAGTAGTGGGACTAGCGGGAGCACAGATACGCAGTATTTT	CASSGTSGSTDTQYF
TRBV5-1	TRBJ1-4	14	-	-	TGCGCCAGCAGGGAACGACAGCCTAATGAAAAACTGTTTTTT	CASRERQPNEKLFF
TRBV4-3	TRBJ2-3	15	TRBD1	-	TGCGCCAGCAGCCAAGGCTCAACAGGGGGAGATACGCAGTATTTT	CASSQGSTGGDTQYF
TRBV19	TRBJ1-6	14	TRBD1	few	TGTGCCAGTAGGGCAGGGGGCAATAATTCACCCCTCCACTTT	CASRAGGNNSPLHF
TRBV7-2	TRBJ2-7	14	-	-	TGTGCCAGCAGCTTAGGCGGTGCCTCCTACGAGCAGTACTTC	CASSLGGASYEQYF
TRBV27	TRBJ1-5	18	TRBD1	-	TGTGCCAGCAGTTTATCGGGGTGGGGCGAAGGGGGCAGGCAGCCCCAGCATTTT	CASSLSGWGEGGRQPQHF
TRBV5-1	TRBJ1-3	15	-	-	TGCGCCAGCGGTCCGGGGGGAGGCTCTGGAAACACCATATATTTT	CASGPGGGSGNTIYF
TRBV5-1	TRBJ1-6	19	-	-	TGCGCCAGCAGCAATGGACTCCTGGGAGTAGGCTCCTATAATTCACCCCTCCACTTT	CASSNGLLGVGSYNSPLHF
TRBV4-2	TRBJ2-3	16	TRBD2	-	TGTGCCAGCAGCCACCCCGGGACTAGCGGGGGGTATACGCAGTATTTT	CASSHPGTSGGYTQYF
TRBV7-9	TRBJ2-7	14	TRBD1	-	TGTGCCAGCAGCTTAAGTCAGGGGGTAGACGAGCAGTACTTC	CASSLSQGVDEQYF
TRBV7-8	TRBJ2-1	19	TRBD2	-	TGTGCCAGCAGCCTGACTAGCGGGAGGATGGAGATCTCCTACAATGAGCAGTTCTTC	CASSLTSGRMEISYNEQFF
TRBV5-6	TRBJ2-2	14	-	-	TGTGCCAGCAGGAGGAAGGGGTTTGCCGGGGAGCTGTTTTTT	CASRRKGFAGELFF
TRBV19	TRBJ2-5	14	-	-	TGTGCCAGTAGTATATACAGGAGTCAAGAGACCCAGTACTTC	CASSIYRSQETQYF
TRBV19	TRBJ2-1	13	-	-	TGTGCCAGTAGTGTCCGACTAGTCGATGAGCAGTTCTTC	CASSVRLVDEQFF
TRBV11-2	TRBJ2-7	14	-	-	TGTGCCAGCAGCTTAGATATCGCAGGGCGCGAGCAGTACTTC	CASSLDIAGREQYF
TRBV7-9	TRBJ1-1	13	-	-	TGTGCCAGCAGCTCACAGGTAGGGGCTGAAGCTTTCTTT	CASSSQVGAEAFF
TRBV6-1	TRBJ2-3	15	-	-	TGTGCCAGCAGTGAAGCCGGGAGTTGGGGAGATACGCAGTATTTT	CASSEAGSWGDTQYF